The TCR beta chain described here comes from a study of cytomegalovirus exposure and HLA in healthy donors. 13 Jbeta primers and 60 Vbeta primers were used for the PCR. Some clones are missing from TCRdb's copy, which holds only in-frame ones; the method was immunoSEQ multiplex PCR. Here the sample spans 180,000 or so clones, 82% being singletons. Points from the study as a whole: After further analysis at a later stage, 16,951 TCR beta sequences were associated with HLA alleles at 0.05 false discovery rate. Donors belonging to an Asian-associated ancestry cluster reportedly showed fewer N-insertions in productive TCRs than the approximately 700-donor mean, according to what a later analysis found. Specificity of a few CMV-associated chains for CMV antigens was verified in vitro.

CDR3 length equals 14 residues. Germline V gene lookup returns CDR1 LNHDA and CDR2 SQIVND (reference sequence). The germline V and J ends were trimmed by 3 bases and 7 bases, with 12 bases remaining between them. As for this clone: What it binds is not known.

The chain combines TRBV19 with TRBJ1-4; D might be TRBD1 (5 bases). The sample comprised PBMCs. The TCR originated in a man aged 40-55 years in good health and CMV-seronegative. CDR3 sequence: CASSMRSGFEKLFF. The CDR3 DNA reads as TGTGCCAGTAGTATGAGGTCAGGGTTTGAAAAACTGTTTTTT.